This T cell receptor beta chain was sequenced in a study of PD-1 blockade in classical Hodgkin lymphoma. Comment on this clone: One junction end disagrees with the germline gene, perhaps due to a read error.

Method: immunoSEQ multiplex PCR; TCRdb's copy keeps in-frame clones and lacks some. The data hold about 27,000 clones, with over 60% observed a single time. Time point noted: cycle 4 day 1 (C4D1), after 5 to 7 weeks of nivolumab. In every patient, relapse followed autologous stem cell transplantation, while exposure to brentuximab vedotin differed. Germline-derived CDR1 and CDR2 are SSHAT and FNYEAQ (reference sequence). The CDR3 contains 17 residues. The chain carries TRBV7-7 and TRBJ2-1; 7 bases map to TRBD2. The material was peripheral blood mononuclear cells (PBMCs), obtained before the fourth cycle of nivolumab. The receptor was derived from a human donor with classical Hodgkin lymphoma. As DNA, the CDR3 is TGTGCTAGCAGCCCCACCTTAGGACTAGACTCCTACAATGAGCAGTTCTTC. The encoded protein is CASSPTLGLDSYNEQFF.